This TCR beta chain stems from a study of early T cells in non-severe SARS-CoV-2 infection. Study summary: Sequencing was performed on bulk RNA from unsorted whole blood, leaving chains unpaired.

This clonotype was found many times. The antigen is not known. A read error may produce the germline difference seen at one junction end. The germline V gene has CDR1 SQVTM and CDR2 ANQGSEA. The CDR3 is 15 residues long. Study results and limitations: Matching against VDJdb likely underestimated virus-specific expansions, favoring anti-spike CD8.

In the library, individual cDNA molecules carried attached unique molecular identifiers. A single record per CDR3 protein comes from TCRdb applying MiXCR to the 5' RACE reads. The sample has 70,000 to 85,000 distinct CDR3 sequences, roughly 12% seen once. The TCR comes from an adult who was a healthcare worker with PCR-confirmed SARS-CoV-2 infection or an uninfected control (not recorded which). The chain has TRBV29-1 and TRBJ1-3; 7 nucleotides match TRBD1. Sequencing was carried out using whole blood. The CDR3 loop is CSVEGLQGTGNTIYF. CDR3 in DNA: TGCAGCGTCGAAGGTTTACAGGGGACTGGAAACACCATATATTTT. Supplemented by reference TRBV29-1 and TRBJ1-3, the full variable domain reads SAVISQKPSRDICQRGTSLTIQCQVDSQVTMMFWYRQQPGQSLTLIATANQGSEATYESGFVIDKFPISRPNLTFSTLTVSNMSPEDSSIYLCSVEGLQGTGNTIYFGEGSWLTVV.